The 17 T cell receptor beta chains below come from one sample, sequenced in a study of OX40 agonist ivuxolimab in advanced cancers. Repertoires were generated with immunoSEQ multiplex PCR, while TCRdb's copy carries only in-frame clones and drops some. The repertoire holds 100,000 to 150,000 clones, with around 90% as singletons. The input for sequencing was CD4+ or CD8+ T cells sorted from blood, taken in a trial of the OX40 agonist ivuxolimab. The receptors stem from an adult with an advanced solid tumor such as melanoma, head and neck, liver or kidney cancer.

The chain is built from TRBV9 and TRBJ1-4; possibly TRBD1 for D (6 bases). The CDR3 is made up of 13 amino acids. CDR1 and CDR2 from the germline V gene are SGDLS and YYNGEE. V lost 4 bases and J 8 bases, leaving 12 bases between the germline ends. The DNA of the CDR3 is TGTGCCAGCAGCTTACAGGGTGAGGAAAAACTGTTTTTT. Translated, it gives CASSLQGEEKLFF.

The V and J genes are TRBV18 and TRBJ2-7; D is undetermined. V was trimmed by 9 bases and J by 2 bases, leaving 14 bases between them. The CDR3 extends over 13 amino acids. CDR1 KGHSH and CDR2 LQKENI come from the germline V gene. In nucleotides, the CDR3 is TGTGCCAGTTCCGGTGGCAGGACCTACGAGCAGTACTTC. Amino acids: CASSGGRTYEQYF.

The V gene is TRBV11-2, the J gene TRBJ2-1; D unclear. The CDR3 consists of 15 residues. V was trimmed by 1 base and J by 4 bases, leaving 11 bases between them. Germline values: CDR1 SGHAT, CDR2 FQNNGV. The CDR3 sequence is CASSLGGSFYNEQFF. CDR3 in DNA: TGTGCCAGCAGCTTAGGGGGATCCTTTTACAATGAGCAGTTCTTC.

Only a few counts were recorded for this clone. The J gene is TRBJ2-7, the V gene TRBV19, with a weak D call TRBD1 (6 bases). Germline-derived CDR1 and CDR2 are LNHDA and SQIVND (reference sequence). CDR3 size: 13 residues. Trimming cost V 7 bases and J 3 bases, with 13 bases left between them. Written as DNA, the CDR3 is TGTGCCAGTAATTCAGGGGATAGCTACGAGCAGTACTTC. Its translation: CASNSGDSYEQYF.

The J gene is TRBJ1-1, the V gene TRBV7-2; tentative D call: TRBD1 (6 bases). Germline lookup yields CDR1 SGHTA and CDR2 FQGNSA. There are 16 residues in the CDR3. V lost 3 bases and J 0 bases, leaving 14 bases between the germline ends. In nucleotides, the CDR3 is TGTGCCAGCAGCTTCGGTACCGGGACATTGAACACTGAAGCTTTCTTT. Residues: CASSFGTGTLNTEAFF.

V gene TRBV27 combines with J gene TRBJ2-1; D perhaps matches TRBD1 (6 bases). V was trimmed by 6 bases and J by 2 bases, leaving 14 bases between them. The CDR3 consists of 15 residues. CDR1 is MNHEY and CDR2 is SMNVEV in the germline V gene (reference sequence). The CDR3 coding sequence is TGTGCCAGCAGCCGAGGTACAGGGCCCTACAATGAGCAGTTCTTC. It specifies CASSRGTGPYNEQFF.

This sequence joins TRBV4-1 and TRBJ2-7; 9 bases agree with TRBD1. This CDR3 has 15 amino acids. Per the germline V gene, CDR1 is MGHRA and CDR2 is YSYEKL. V lost 5 bases to trimming and J lost 2 bases; unmatched junction nucleotides: 7. The CDR3 DNA is TGCGCCAGCAGCTTCCGGGACAGGGACACCTACGAGCAGTACTTC. It specifies CASSFRDRDTYEQYF.

This rearrangement joins TRBV7-2 to TRBJ2-3; D is uncertain. CDR3 length: 15 residues. Per germline, CDR1 SGHTA and CDR2 FQGNSA. Deletions cut 1 base from V and 1 base from J, with 9 bases between. The CDR3 nucleotides are TGTGCCAGCAGCTTAGGCACACCCCGCACAGATACGCAGTATTTT. It is translated as CASSLGTPRTDTQYF.

This clone showed up just once. In DNA form, the CDR3 reads TGTGCTAGTGGGGTAAATCAGCCCCAGCATTTT. It translates to CASGVNQPQHF. The V and J genes are TRBV12-5 and TRBJ1-5; D gene uncertain. CDR1 is LGHNT and CDR2 is FRNRAP in the germline V gene. This CDR3 has 11 amino acids. Trimming pared 6 bases from V and 4 bases from J, leaving 4 bases between.

The genes are TRBV15 and TRBJ2-1, with 7 positions matching TRBD2. Trimming cost V 1 base and J 5 bases; bases outside gene matches: 5. The CDR3 loop spans 15 amino acids. The germline CDR1 and CDR2 sequences are LNHNV and YYDKDF (reference sequence). Written as DNA, the CDR3 is TGTGCCACCAGCAGAGCTGCCGGGACTAACAATGAGCAGTTCTTC. It is translated as CATSRAAGTNNEQFF. Based on the CDR3 plus reference TRBV15 and TRBJ2-1, the full variable domain is DAMVIQNPRYQVTQFGKPVTLSCSQTLNHNVMYWYQQKSSQAPKLLFHYYDKDFNNEADTPDNFQSRRPNTSFCFLDIRSPGLGDTAMYLCATSRAAGTNNEQFFGPGTRLTVL.

This sequence joins TRBV7-9 and TRBJ1-3; possibly TRBD1 for D (5 bases). Trimming took off 1 base at V and 0 bases at J, with 13 bases between the two ends. Germline CDR1 reads SEHNR; CDR2 reads FQNEAQ (reference sequence). The CDR3 has 17 amino acids. The CDR3 loop reads CASSLVQDASSGNTIYF. The DNA for the CDR3 is TGTGCCAGCAGCTTAGTACAGGATGCTAGCTCTGGAAACACCATATATTTT.

This clone was detected a few times. The V gene is TRBV6-5, the J gene TRBJ1-5; D is ambiguous. Between the trimmed V and J ends, which lost 6 bases and 0 bases, there was a span of 6 bases. The CDR3 extends over 13 amino acids. Germline V CDR1 and CDR2: MNHEY, SVGAGI. CDR3 region: CASRRNSNQPQHF. The DNA of the CDR3 is TGTGCCAGCAGACGAAATAGCAATCAGCCCCAGCATTTT.

This rearrangement joins TRBV9 to TRBJ2-5; unclear D gene. The CDR3 totals 17 residues. V lost 0 bases, J lost 5 bases, and 20 bases lay in between. Germline CDR1 reads SGDLS; CDR2 reads YYNGEE. The CDR3 region has the DNA TGTGCCAGCAGCGTAGACCAGCCAGGCGTGAGAAGGGAGACCCAGTACTTC. It specifies CASSVDQPGVRRETQYF.

This clone has more than one count but fewer than ten. The chain carries TRBV7-2 and TRBJ2-1; no definite D call. Germline values: CDR1 SGHTA, CDR2 FQGNSA. Trimming took off 3 bases at V and 5 bases at J, with 2 bases between the two ends. This CDR3 comprises 11 residues. In DNA, the CDR3 is TGTGCCAGCAGCTTCCACAATGAGCAGTTCTTC. Translating it yields CASSFHNEQFF.

The V call is TRBV9, the J call TRBJ2-1, with 7 bases matching TRBD2. This CDR3 region has 16 residues. Trimming took 4 bases from V and 0 from J; bases not matched to a gene: 7. Germline lookup yields CDR1 SGDLS and CDR2 YYNGEE. Here the CDR3 reads CASSPPSGSSYNEQFF. The CDR3 DNA sequence: TGTGCCAGCAGCCCCCCTAGCGGCAGCTCCTACAATGAGCAGTTCTTC.

Comment on this clone: A read error may produce the germline difference seen at one junction end. The chain links TRBV5-4 to TRBJ1-2, with D unclear. The length of the CDR3 is 16 residues. Germline CDR1 and CDR2: SGHNT and YYREEE (reference sequence). CDR3 loop: CASSLGSGLGNYGYTF. The CDR3 nucleotides are TGCGCCAGCAGCCTGGGTTCCGGGTTGGGAAACTATGGCTACACCTTC.

V usage is TRBV7-9 and J usage is TRBJ2-1, with TRBD1 matching 10 bases. CDR3 length: 15 amino acids. The V segment lost 7 bases and the J segment 8 bases; nucleotides outside the gene matches: 11. CDR1 and CDR2 (germline): SEHNR, FQNEAQ (reference sequence). CDR3 bases: TGTGCCAGCACCGACACCGGGACAGGGGTTGATGAGCAGTTCTTC. It encodes CASTDTGTGVDEQFF.